These 10 T cell receptor beta chains share one sample of origin, sequenced in a study of spatial heterogeneity in lung cancer. Via MiXCR, TCRdb re-called the 5' RACE reads, giving one row per CDR3 protein. There are fewer than 7,500 distinct CDR3 sequences in the sample; over 15% occur only once, and roughly 18% lies in the top ten. Documented time point: sample taken at primary tumor resection. Sequencing was performed on whole RNA extracted from tumor and nontumor lung tissue, or from frozen PBMC, and the material was left unsorted. The sequenced sample was PBMCs, obtained at surgery. The receptors shown here come from a female donor with early-stage non-small cell lung cancer.

The gene calls are TRBV5-1 and TRBJ2-1; weak D call: TRBD2 (5 bases). This CDR3 is built from 15 residues. Germline CDR1 SGHRS, CDR2 YFSETQ. V was pared by 4 bases and J by 2 bases, with 13 bases between. Here the CDR3 reads CASSLTNSPYNEQFF. The CDR3 bases are TGCGCCAGCAGCCTGACTAATTCCCCCTACAATGAGCAGTTCTTC.

J is TRBJ2-1 and V is TRBV9; 12 bases are a match to TRBD2. V was clipped by 4 bases and J by 6 bases; unmatched bases: 8. There are 16 residues in the CDR3. Germline CDR1 SGDLS, CDR2 YYNGEE. CDR3 protein: CASSRLAGGPANEQFF. CDR3 nucleotides: TGTGCCAGCAGCCGCCTAGCGGGGGGGCCAGCCAATGAGCAGTTCTTC.

By frequency in the sample, this clonotype is medium-sized. This rearrangement joins TRBV6-6 to TRBJ2-4, with 7 bases that match TRBD2. V lost 5 bases to trimming and J lost 1 base; unmatched junction nucleotides: 14. This CDR3 has 18 residues. Germline lookup yields CDR1 MNHNY and CDR2 SVGAGI (reference sequence). The DNA of the CDR3 is TGTGCCAGCAGTCACCCGGGGGAGGGTCCAAAGGCCAAAAACATTCAGTACTTC. Its protein is CASSHPGEGPKAKNIQYF.

By share, this clonotype ranks as medium-sized. This chain connects TRBV5-6 to TRBJ1-1, with D unresolved. V lost 6 bases, J lost 4 bases, and 13 bases lay in between. Germline CDR1 and CDR2: SGHDT and YYEEEE. The CDR3 is made up of 13 amino acids. The CDR3, as DNA: TGTGCCAGCAATAGGGCCGTGGGCACTGAAGCTTTCTTT. Translating gives CASNRAVGTEAFF.

In its sample, this clonotype is medium-sized. This rearrangement joins TRBV2 to TRBJ1-5; D possibly corresponds to TRBD1 (6 bases). The CDR3 is 13 residues long. V was pared by 5 bases and J by 6 bases, with 11 bases between. Germline loops: CDR1 SNHLY, CDR2 FYNNEI. CDR3 DNA: TGTGCCAGCAGTATTACAGGGATTCAGCCCCAGCATTTT. Translated: CASSITGIQPQHF.

The chain joins TRBV9 to TRBJ2-7; tentatively, D is TRBD1 (5 bases). Trimming removed 4 bases at V and 6 bases at J, with 17 bases between. Germline assignment: CDR1 SGDLS and CDR2 YYNGEE. The CDR3 length is 14 residues. The CDR3 nucleotides are TGTGCCAGCAGCCCCCAAGACGTAAGGGGCGAGCAGTACTTC. Amino acids: CASSPQDVRGEQYF.

Remarks on this clonotype: A read error may explain this, as a much larger clone is one base away. The gene calls are TRBV5-1 and TRBJ1-6; D may be TRBD1 (6 bases). Germline V CDR1 and CDR2: SGHRS, YFSETQ. There are 15 residues in the CDR3. The ends were cut back, 4 bases at V and 7 bases at J, with 15 bases in the middle. CDR3 sequence (DNA): TGCGCCAGCAGCCCCAGGGCAGGGACAAATTCACCCCTCCACTTT. This translates into CASSPRAGTNSPLHF.

In its sample, this clonotype is medium-sized. J is TRBJ2-1 and V is TRBV30; 8 bases map to TRBD2. The CDR3 is made up of 13 amino acids. With V trimmed by 5 bases and J by 6 bases, 6 bases remained unmatched. Germline lookup yields CDR1 GTSNPN and CDR2 SVGIG (reference sequence). The CDR3 nucleotides read TGTGCCTGGCATCCGGGACTAGGCAATGAGCAGTTCTTC. Translation: CAWHPGLGNEQFF.

The chain recombines TRBV7-2 with TRBJ2-3, with D perhaps matching TRBD1 (5 bases). Germline V gives CDR1 SGHTA, CDR2 FQGNSA. The CDR3 consists of 15 residues. Between the trimmed V and J ends, which lost 3 bases and 8 bases, there was a span of 18 bases. The CDR3: CASSFSLLLGRTQYF. DNA for the CDR3: TGTGCCAGCAGCTTCAGCCTACTACTGGGGCGTACGCAGTATTTT. The full variable domain, completed using reference TRBV7-2 and TRBJ2-3, is GAGVSQSPSNKVTEKGKDVELRCDPISGHTALYWYRQSLGQGLEFLIYFQGNSAPDKSGLPSDRFSAERTGGSVSTLTIQRTQQEDSAVYLCASSFSLLLGRTQYFGPGTRLTVL.

The V and J genes are TRBV5-1 and TRBJ2-3, with 7 bases aligning to TRBD1. CDR3 length: 16 residues. V was clipped by 6 bases and J by 0 bases; unmatched bases: 10. Germline CDR1 reads SGHRS; CDR2 reads YFSETQ. CDR3 sequence: CASTFHQGESTDTQYF. CDR3 coding DNA: TGCGCCAGCACCTTTCATCAGGGGGAAAGCACAGATACGCAGTATTTT.